This passage covers 27 T cell receptor beta chains from one sample sequenced in a study of CD8+CD57+ T cells in acquired aplastic anemia (dated by TCRdb to between 2018 and 2020). The listed sequencing device is Illumina HiSeq 2000. Profiling of TCR beta VDJ combinations and CDR3 sequences used genomic DNA as the template. Through fastp at Q25 and MiXCR, TCRdb rebuilt clones from the public reads, retaining in-frame beta chains. Each CDR3 protein gets just one entry, which takes the most common genes and DNA from the rows behind it. The sample yields about 130,000 distinct CDR3 sequences; 48% were counted once. Clones ranked in the top ten supply 2% to 3% of the sample. The specimen was sorted CD4+, CD8+, or CD8+CD57+ T cells (not recorded which) from PBMCs. The receptor source for this set is a human donor in good health, serving as a control.

This chain links TRBV10-3 with TRBJ1-1; no reliable D call. The CDR3 length is 14 residues. Germline values: CDR1 ENHRY, CDR2 SYGVKD. V lost 7 bases, J lost 0 bases, and 12 bases lay in between. The CDR3 sequence: CAIKGLDLNTEAFF. The CDR3 bases are TGTGCCATCAAAGGGCTAGACTTGAACACTGAAGCTTTCTTT.

The chain recombines TRBV10-3 with TRBJ1-2, with D unresolved. Per germline, CDR1 ENHRY and CDR2 SYGVKD. The CDR3 sequence is 15 residues long. Trimming pared 6 bases from V and 2 bases from J, leaving 16 bases between. CDR3 residues: CAISASYDANYGYTF. As DNA, the CDR3 is TGTGCCATCAGCGCCAGTTATGACGCAAACTATGGCTACACCTTC.

V gene TRBV7-6 combines with J gene TRBJ2-7, with D possibly matching TRBD1 (6 bases). The CDR3 is 14 amino acids. The germline V gene encodes CDR1 SGHVS and CDR2 FNYEAQ. V shed 1 base and J shed 9 bases, with 16 bases lying between them. This chain's CDR3 is CASSLDPAGVMQYF. CDR3 in DNA: TGTGCCAGCAGCTTAGATCCGGCAGGGGTTATGCAGTACTTC.

The chain employs TRBV5-5 and TRBJ1-2; D not certain. Germline V gives CDR1 SGHKS, CDR2 YYEKEE (reference sequence). This CDR3 is built from 13 residues. V was shortened by 0 bases and J by 4 bases, with 7 bases between the two germline ends. The CDR3: CASSLAFGYGYTF. CDR3 nucleotides: TGTGCCAGCAGCTTGGCCTTTGGCTATGGCTACACCTTC.

This clonotype was seen repeatedly, ten times or more. The junction differs from germline at one of its ends, possibly a read error. The chain couples TRBV7-2 to TRBJ1-2, with 7 bases aligning to TRBD1. Germline V gene data show CDR1 as SGHTA and CDR2 as FQGNSA. The CDR3 covers 13 residues. The CDR3 sequence: CASSPDRAYGYTF. The DNA of the CDR3 is TGCGCCAGCAGCCCCGACAGGGCCTATGGCTACACCTTC.

The chain uses TRBV6-1 and TRBJ2-2, with 9 bases fitting TRBD1. Germline CDR1 reads MNHNS; CDR2 reads SASEGT. The CDR3 length is 15 residues. Unmatched junction bases numbered 6, after V lost 6 bases and J lost 4 bases. The CDR3 bases are TGTGCCAGCAGGGGACAGGGTCTGGGCACCGGGGAGCTGTTTTTT. This gives the protein CASRGQGLGTGELFF.

This clonotype was recorded at least ten times. The gene calls are TRBV7-6 and TRBJ2-7; D is perhaps TRBD1 (6 bases). This CDR3 spans 14 amino acids. The germline CDR1 and CDR2 sequences are SGHVS and FNYEAQ. V lost 2 bases to trimming and J lost 3 bases, with 11 bases between them. The CDR3 region is CASSLIGQSYEQYF. CDR3 nucleotide sequence: TGTGCCAGCAGCTTAATCGGACAGAGCTACGAGCAGTACTTC.

There are many counts of this clonotype. The chain uses TRBV12-3 or TRBV12-4 and TRBJ1-2; D is possibly TRBD1 (5 bases). The CDR3 covers 13 residues. The V gene lost 7 bases and the J gene lost 5 bases, with 14 bases spanning the gap. The CDR3: CASTKGVSYGYTF. CDR3 in DNA: TGTGCCAGCACCAAAGGGGTATCGTATGGCTACACCTTC.

The CDR3 spells CAISERGGTQPHEQYF. The CDR3 bases are TGTGCCATCAGTGAGAGAGGGGGGACCCAGCCCCACGAGCAGTACTTC. The chain carries TRBV10-3 and TRBJ2-7; possibly TRBD1 or TRBD2 for D (6 bases each). This CDR3 comprises 16 residues. Germline CDR1 is ENHRY and CDR2 is SYGVKD. V was shortened by 2 bases and J by 5 bases, with 19 bases between the two germline ends.

V and J are TRBV14 and TRBJ1-1; D may be TRBD1 (5 bases). Trimming took 3 bases from V and 1 from J, leaving 9 bases between them. The CDR3 is 14 amino acids. Germline V gene lookup returns CDR1 SGHDN and CDR2 FVKESK. The DNA for the CDR3 is TGTGCCAGCAGCCAGCCCAGGGAGAACACTGAAGCTTTCTTT. It codes for CASSQPRENTEAFF.

This clonotype was counted ten times or more. This chain joins TRBV4-2 and TRBJ1-1; no clear D gene. Germline loops: CDR1 LGHNA, CDR2 YNFKEQ. The CDR3 runs 17 residues. V was pared by 7 bases and J by 6 bases, with 27 bases between. The CDR3 sequence is CASTDPIEECLRSEAFF. In DNA, the CDR3 is TGTGCCAGCACCGACCCCATCGAGGAGTGCCTCCGATCTGAAGCTTTCTTT.

This clonotype was observed many times. The J gene is TRBJ1-2, the V gene TRBV5-5, with D maybe TRBD1 (5 bases). The CDR3 runs to 14 residues. With 4 bases removed from V and 4 bases from J, the gap between germline ends came to 14 bases. CDR1 SGHKS and CDR2 YYEKEE come from the germline V gene (reference sequence). The CDR3 region has the DNA TGTGCCAGCAGCCCGGATACGAGGGGCTATGGCTACACCTTC. Translating gives CASSPDTRGYGYTF.

Comments on this clonotype: Lacking the conserved final phenylalanine or tryptophan, this CDR3 likely reflects a read error. J is TRBJ2-5 and V is TRBV11-2; 16 positions agree with TRBD2. Germline loops: CDR1 SGHAT, CDR2 FQNNGV. V trimming: 1 base; J trimming: 5 bases; junction bases outside the gene matches: 7. This CDR3 has 18 amino acids. Here the CDR3 reads CASSLGPGTSGGAETQYV. The CDR3 DNA reads TGTGCCAGCAGCTTAGGTCCCGGGACTAGCGGGGGGGCGGAGACCCAGTACGTC.

The table lists this clonotype with a few counts. It may be a read error: a sequence one base away is much more abundant. This chain links TRBV7-8 with TRBJ2-1; the D gene is possibly TRBD2 (7 bases). V lost 5 bases to trimming and J lost 6 bases, with 11 bases between them. The CDR3 consists of 13 residues. Germline V gives CDR1 SGHVS, CDR2 FQNEAQ. The CDR3 DNA sequence: TGTGCCAGCAGCGACGGGGGGCGCAATGAGCAGTTCTTC. Residues: CASSDGGRNEQFF.

Many counts were recorded for this clonotype. The CDR3 protein is CASSPPAPLYEQYF. In nucleotides, the CDR3 is TGTGCCAGCTCACCACCGGCACCCCTTTACGAGCAGTACTTC. The genes are TRBV18 and TRBJ2-7, with no clear D. Looked up from germline, CDR1 is KGHSH and CDR2 is LQKENI. The CDR3 sequence is 14 residues long. Trimming took 0 bases from V and 4 from J, leaving 10 bases between them.

The sample holds a few counts of this clonotype. The rearrangement uses TRBV18 and TRBJ2-5, with 7 bases fitting TRBD2. Germline V gives CDR1 KGHSH, CDR2 LQKENI. Trimming removed 3 bases from V and 3 bases from J; junction bases left unmatched: 7. CDR3 length: 15 amino acids. CDR3 loop: CASSPPGLQKETQYF. The DNA for the CDR3 is TGTGCCAGCTCACCCCCGGGACTACAAAAAGAGACCCAGTACTTC.

This clonotype came up many times. The chain joins TRBV5-1 to TRBJ1-4, with 10 bases aligning to TRBD1. Trimming took 5 bases from V and 7 from J; bases not matched to a gene: 5. Looked up from germline, CDR1 is SGHRS and CDR2 is YFSETQ. This CDR3 comprises 14 residues. The CDR3 is CASRPTGGSEKLFF. Here the CDR3 DNA reads TGCGCCAGCAGGCCGACAGGGGGCAGTGAAAAACTGTTTTTT.

This rearrangement joins TRBV2 to TRBJ2-7, with 10 bases matching TRBD1. This CDR3 has 14 residues. The J segment lost 3 bases and the V segment lost 6 bases, leaving 5 bases of the junction unmatched. Germline-derived CDR1 and CDR2 are SNHLY and FYNNEI. The CDR3 DNA reads as TGTGCCAGCAGGGAGGACAGGGGGAACTACGAGCAGTACTTC. It translates to CASREDRGNYEQYF.

CDR3 loop: CASSANRERCEKKKKLFF. The DNA for the CDR3 is TGTGCCAGCAGTGCCAACCGGGAGAGGTGTGAAAAAAAAAAAAAACTGTTTTTT. This sequence joins TRBV6-1 and TRBJ1-4, with D uncertain. CDR3 size: 18 residues. Germline CDR1 MNHNS, CDR2 SASEGT. V was trimmed by 4 bases and J by 9 bases, leaving 27 bases between them.

The gene calls are TRBV20-1 and TRBJ2-5, with 7 bases identical to TRBD2. The CDR3 extends over 15 amino acids. Unmatched junction bases numbered 7, after V lost 0 bases and J lost 3 bases. The germline CDR1 and CDR2 sequences are DFQATT and SNEGSKA (reference sequence). The CDR3 nucleotides read TGCAGTGCTAGAGATTTGTCTAGCGGAGAAGAGACCCAGTACTTC. It specifies CSARDLSSGEETQYF.

This clonotype was seen at least ten times. V gene TRBV12-3 or TRBV12-4 combines with J gene TRBJ2-3; D is undetermined. V lost 1 base and J 4 bases, leaving 9 bases between the germline ends. The CDR3 runs 14 residues. CDR3 region: CASSLGHPPDTQYF. The CDR3, as DNA: TGTGCCAGCAGTTTAGGTCACCCCCCAGATACGCAGTATTTT.

The chain recombines TRBV19 with TRBJ1-6; weak D call: TRBD1 (5 bases). Germline V CDR1 and CDR2: LNHDA, SQIVND (reference sequence). CDR3 size: 16 residues. V lost 6 bases to trimming and J lost 6 bases, with 18 bases between them. The chain's CDR3 is CASSGYRGTPNSPLHF. CDR3 sequence (DNA): TGTGCCAGTAGCGGTTACCGAGGGACTCCTAATTCACCCCTCCACTTT.

This clonotype was seen ten or more times. CDR3 in DNA: TGTGCCAGCAGCTCCAAAGACGGGAATTCACCCCTCCACTTT. The encoded protein is CASSSKDGNSPLHF. The chain employs TRBV5-8 and TRBJ1-6, with D unclear. The CDR3 sequence is 14 residues long. The V and J ends lost 3 bases and 7 bases respectively, with 11 bases between them. Germline values: CDR1 SGHTS, CDR2 YDEGEE.

The chain links TRBV24-1 to TRBJ2-1, with 11 positions matching TRBD2. Germline V gene sequence: CDR1 KGHDR, CDR2 SFDVKD. V lost 4 bases and J lost 5; bases outside the gene matches: 9. The CDR3 is made up of 17 amino acids. The DNA of the CDR3 is TGTGCCACCAGTGAGCTGGACTTAGCGGGAGGGGACAATGAGCAGTTCTTC. Protein product: CATSELDLAGGDNEQFF.

V and J are TRBV9 and TRBJ1-3; TRBD1 might be the D (6 bases). Germline V lookup: CDR1 SGDLS, CDR2 YYNGEE. The ends were cut back, 0 bases at V and 2 bases at J, with 9 bases in the middle. The CDR3 consists of 15 residues. Here the CDR3 DNA reads TGTGCCAGCAGCGTAGGGGGGGCAGCTGGAAACACCATATATTTT. It translates to CASSVGGAAGNTIYF.

V gene TRBV2 combines with J gene TRBJ2-2; D remains ambiguous. Trimming took off 4 bases at V and 2 bases at J, with 14 bases between the two ends. Germline lookup yields CDR1 SNHLY and CDR2 FYNNEI. The CDR3 consists of 16 residues. The CDR3 loop reads CASSVGVSGNTGELFF. The CDR3 region has the DNA TGTGCCAGCAGTGTTGGAGTCTCTGGAAACACCGGGGAGCTGTTTTTT.

About this clonotype itself: A much more abundant neighbour one base away suggests this may be a read error. The chain has TRBV14 and TRBJ2-2, with 8 bases aligning to TRBD2. The CDR3 consists of 17 residues. Germline V gene lookup returns CDR1 SGHDN and CDR2 FVKESK. With 3 bases clipped from V and 2 bases from J, the junction kept 8 bases outside the gene matches. CDR3 protein: CASSQVSGGRNTGELFF. For the CDR3, the DNA is TGTGCCAGCAGCCAGGTTTCGGGGGGGCGCAACACCGGGGAGCTGTTTTTT.